This T cell receptor (beta chain) comes out of a study of cytomegalovirus exposure and HLA in healthy donors. The study, taken as a whole, reports: Most TCR sequences were seen very rarely across donors, but some public TCRs occurred in many.

Donors in the study were healthy people who gave bone marrow. Germline CDR1 and CDR2: SNHLY and FYNNEI. Between the trimmed V and J ends, which lost 2 bases and 7 bases, there was a span of 9 bases. The CDR3 runs 12 residues. 13 Jbeta primers and 60 Vbeta primers were used for the PCR. Method: immunoSEQ multiplex PCR; TCRdb's copy keeps in-frame clones and lacks some. The repertoire has some 140,000 clones, around three quarters of them found once; the top ten carry around 4.1%. The sample holds one count of this clone. The antigen remains unidentified. The gene calls are TRBV2 and TRBJ2-7, with no clear D. This TCR was recovered from a woman aged 35 to 49 in good health and CMV-seronegative. Input material: PBMCs. CDR3 protein: CASSERWAEQYF. The CDR3 DNA sequence: TGTGCCAGCAGTGAACGGTGGGCAGAGCAGTACTTC.